This TCR beta chain came from a study of T-cell memory formation after mild COVID-19. TCRdb analysed the 5' RACE reads with MiXCR anew, one entry per CDR3 protein. The profile covers approximately 290,000 distinct CDR3 sequences, with roughly a fifth appearing a single time and around 21% taken by the ten largest. The germline V and J ends were trimmed by 10 bases and 6 bases, with 18 bases remaining between them. There are 13 residues in the CDR3. Per germline, CDR1 SEHNR and CDR2 FQNEAQ (reference sequence). The sequence came from a man aged 18 to 29 who had mild COVID-19 (a few samples of this study predate the infection). Cell type and time point are not known. This chain connects TRBV7-9 to TRBJ1-2; D is ambiguous. The sample comprised PBMCs or a T cell subset sorted from them (not recorded which). CDR3 bases: TGTGCCACAACTCCGGGAGAGTCGAATGGCTACACCTTC. Translated, it gives CATTPGESNGYTF. Full variable domain (outside the CDR3, taken from reference TRBV7-9 and TRBJ1-2): DTGVSQNPRHKITKRGQNVTFRCDPISEHNRLYWYRQTLGQGPEFLTYFQNEAQLEKSRLLSDRFSAERPKGSFSTLEIQRTEQGDSAMYLCATTPGESNGYTFGSGTRLTVV.